This TCR beta chain was sequenced during a study of T cell responses to AZD1222 COVID-19 vaccine. General study findings and limits: The peak T cell response came first, and repertoires were sampled only after it. AZD1222 recipients seropositive at baseline numbered only 5 to 7. Most donors were white British, females outnumbered males, and clonal diversity was possibly underestimated. Reports say nearly half of spike-specific TCRs go after unmutated variant regions.

Data came from immunoSEQ multiplex PCR; TCRdb stores just in-frame clones and leaves some out. The sample lists approximately 140,000 clones, 89% occurring once. Comment on this clone: What it binds is not known.

This TCR came from an adult in good health. The sequenced sample was peripheral blood, obtained on day 0 of AZD1222 vaccination.

The CDR3 loop reads CASSLQGGLETQYF. The DNA of the CDR3 is TGTGCCAGCAGCTTACAGGGAGGGCTAGAGACCCAGTACTTC. V usage is TRBV7-2 and J usage is TRBJ2-5, with 7 bases identical to TRBD2. Losses at the gene ends were 2 bases for V and 4 bases for J; bases not matched to a gene: 4. CDR1 and CDR2 (germline): SGHTA, FQGNSA. The CDR3 contains 14 residues.